One sample yielded the 24 T cell receptor beta chains listed below, sequenced in a study of cytomegalovirus exposure and HLA in healthy donors (dated by TCRdb to between 2016 and 2019). The library was prepared using the immunoSEQ multiplex PCR assay. A mixture of 60 forward primers for TCR Vbeta segments and 13 reverse primers for TCR Jbeta segments was used in the multiplex PCR. The table comes from immuneACCESS by way of TCRdb, which keeps in-frame sequences with V and J called. Part of the clones is missing from these tables; in studies checked, under half for an unresolved V gene and the rest for unknown reasons. The sample has approximately 79,000 clones on record, over 70% of them singletons. Approximately 6% of the sample comes from the top ten. The sample taken for sequencing was PBMCs. These TCRs come from a male donor in good health and CMV-seropositive.

The chain joins TRBV6-5 to TRBJ2-1; D is perhaps TRBD1 (8 bases). From germline, CDR1 is MNHEY and CDR2 SVGAGI. This CDR3 spans 16 amino acids. V dropped 0 bases and J dropped 7 bases, with 16 bases sitting between them. The CDR3 bases are TGTGCCAGCAGTTACTCGACAGGGGACTATTATAATGAGCAGTTCTTC. Its protein product is CASSYSTGDYYNEQFF.

The rearrangement uses TRBV5-1 and TRBJ2-1, with 11 bases fitting TRBD2. The CDR3 is 17 amino acids. The V gene's germline CDR1 is SGHRS and CDR2 YFSETQ. J lost 7 bases, V lost 4 bases, and 13 bases had no gene match. The CDR3 here is CASSLLAGGTTGNEQFF. The CDR3 region has the DNA TGCGCCAGCAGCCTCTTAGCGGGAGGGACTACAGGAAATGAGCAGTTCTTC. The entire variable domain, with the rest obtained from reference TRBV5-1 and TRBJ2-1, is as follows: KAGVTQTPRYLIKTRGQQVTLSCSPISGHRSVSWYQQTPGQGLQFLFEYFSETQRNKGNFPGRFSGRQFSNSRSEMNVSTLELGDSALYLCASSLLAGGTTGNEQFFGPGTRLTVL.

Only one count was recorded for this clone. V gene TRBV7-9 combines with J gene TRBJ1-1, with 8 bases lining up with TRBD1. Germline CDR1 reads SEHNR; CDR2 reads FQNEAQ (reference sequence). The CDR3 runs to 13 residues. V shed 5 bases, J shed 5 bases, and the junction held 4 bases outside the gene matches. The CDR3 region has the DNA TGTGCCAGCAGCAAAAACAGGGGGACTGAAGCTTTCTTT. Translating gives CASSKNRGTEAFF.

CDR3 nucleotides: TGTGCCTGGAGTCCCGGAGAGGGTAATGAAAAACTGTTTTTT. Residues: CAWSPGEGNEKLFF. The rearrangement joins TRBV30 to TRBJ1-4; D gene ambiguous. The germline V and J ends were trimmed by 2 bases and 4 bases, with 11 bases remaining between them. Germline V gives CDR1 GTSNPN, CDR2 SVGIG (reference sequence). The CDR3 extends over 14 amino acids.

The V gene is TRBV9, the J gene TRBJ1-2; D may be TRBD1 (6 bases). Germline V CDR1 and CDR2: SGDLS, YYNGEE. The CDR3 extends over 14 amino acids. With 4 bases removed from V and 6 bases from J, the gap between germline ends came to 16 bases. The CDR3 loop is CASSLVRGENGYTF. The CDR3 nucleotides read TGTGCCAGCAGCTTGGTCAGGGGAGAGAATGGCTACACCTTC.

This sequence joins TRBV4-2 and TRBJ1-3, with 9 bases aligning to TRBD1. This CDR3 region has 16 residues. V dropped 0 bases and J dropped 2; count of bases not matched to a gene: 2. CDR1 is LGHNA and CDR2 is YNFKEQ in the germline V gene. For the CDR3, the DNA is TGTGCCAGCAGCCAAGAGGACAGGGGAGCTGGAAACACCATATATTTT. Translation: CASSQEDRGAGNTIYF.

This chain links TRBV27 with TRBJ2-7; TRBD2 agrees at 9 bases. Germline values: CDR1 MNHEY, CDR2 SMNVEV (reference sequence). The CDR3 is made up of 15 amino acids. Trimming at V came to 0 bases and at J to 3 bases, leaving 3 bases not matched to a gene. The CDR3 coding sequence is TGTGCCAGCAGTTTATCGGGCGGGGGGGTCTACGAGCAGTACTTC. Amino acid sequence: CASSLSGGGVYEQYF.

The chain employs TRBV5-1 and TRBJ2-5; the D gene is possibly TRBD1 (7 bases). Trimming left V 5 bases short and J 5 bases short, with 16 bases between. From germline, CDR1 is SGHRS and CDR2 YFSETQ. The CDR3 loop spans 14 amino acids. The CDR3 here is CASRSQGTGETQYF. The CDR3 nucleotides read TGCGCCAGCAGATCACAGGGGACTGGGGAGACCCAGTACTTC.

The CDR3 DNA is TGCGCCAGCAGTGGCCAGGTCACTGAAGCTTTCTTT. Translation: CASSGQVTEAFF. The chain links TRBV10-2 to TRBJ1-1; no clear D gene. Germline CDR1 and CDR2: WSHSY and SAAADI. V was clipped by 4 bases and J by 4 bases, with 7 bases between them. The CDR3 is 12 residues long.

CDR3 sequence: CASRTQGADEQYF. In DNA form, the CDR3 reads TGTGCCAGCCGTACACAGGGGGCGGACGAGCAGTACTTC. The V gene is TRBV5-4, the J gene TRBJ2-7, with 9 nucleotides matching TRBD1. The CDR3 runs 13 residues. With V trimmed by 7 bases and J by 5 bases, 7 bases remained unmatched. Germline CDR1 reads SGHNT; CDR2 reads YYREEE (reference sequence).

This chain uses TRBV30 with TRBJ1-4; D is uncertain. The germline V gene has CDR1 GTSNPN and CDR2 SVGIG (reference sequence). The CDR3 extends over 12 amino acids. Trimming pared 2 bases from V and 8 bases from J, leaving 9 bases between. CDR3 amino acids: CAWSKPIEKLFF. The CDR3 region has the DNA TGTGCCTGGAGTAAGCCCATAGAAAAACTGTTTTTT.

The rearrangement joins TRBV9 to TRBJ1-3; 7 bases are shared with TRBD1. Germline CDR1 reads SGDLS; CDR2 reads YYNGEE. Trimming took 0 bases from V and 4 from J; bases not matched to a gene: 4. CDR3 length equals 15 residues. CDR3 amino acids: CASSVAGRGGNTIYF. The CDR3 DNA reads as TGTGCCAGCAGCGTAGCGGGCAGGGGGGGAAACACCATATATTTT.

This rearrangement joins TRBV6-5 to TRBJ1-2; D unresolved. CDR1 is MNHEY, CDR2 SVGAGI, per germline. This CDR3 region has 14 residues. V was shortened by 9 bases and J by 7 bases, with 21 bases between the two germline ends. The CDR3 sequence is CASKFGRLLGGYTF. For the CDR3, the DNA is TGTGCCAGTAAATTTGGGCGCCTCCTGGGTGGCTACACCTTC.

The gene calls are TRBV7-8 and TRBJ1-6, with TRBD1 as a possible D gene (5 bases). The CDR3 runs to 17 residues. Trimming pared 0 bases from V and 4 bases from J, leaving 13 bases between. Germline V gives CDR1 SGHVS, CDR2 FQNEAQ. CDR3 in DNA: TGTGCCAGCAGCTTAGCGCTGCAGGGTGTTTATAATTCACCCCTCCACTTT. Translation gives CASSLALQGVYNSPLHF.

The V call is TRBV6-5, the J call TRBJ1-1; D is unclear. The CDR3 contains 14 residues. Trimming cost V 0 bases and J 1 base, with 6 bases left between them. CDR1 is MNHEY, CDR2 SVGAGI, per germline. The chain's CDR3 is CASSYSGRNTEAFF. The CDR3 nucleotides are TGTGCCAGCAGTTACTCGGGCAGGAACACTGAAGCTTTCTTT.

This chain uses TRBV5-6 with TRBJ1-2; 8 bases agree with TRBD1. Per germline, CDR1 SGHDT and CDR2 YYEEEE. J was trimmed by 4 bases and V by 0 bases; bases with no gene match: 5. The CDR3 is 15 amino acids. CDR3 region: CASSLGGTGLYGYTF. In DNA form, the CDR3 reads TGTGCCAGCAGCTTGGGAGGGACAGGTCTCTATGGCTACACCTTC.

The rearrangement uses TRBV27 and TRBJ1-5; 8 bases are a match to TRBD1. J was trimmed by 2 bases and V by 3 bases; bases with no gene match: 9. The germline gives CDR1 MNHEY, CDR2 SMNVEV (reference sequence). The CDR3 has 17 amino acids. DNA for the CDR3: TGTGCCAGCAGTTTGTATCTCGGACAGGGTGGCAATCAGCCCCAGCATTTT. It encodes CASSLYLGQGGNQPQHF.

The genes are TRBV25-1 and TRBJ2-7; 8 bases line up with TRBD2. The better agreement between TRBJ2-5 and the DNA end casts doubt on the J call. Germline loops: CDR1 MGHDK, CDR2 SYGVNS. The CDR3 runs 13 residues. The CDR3 reads CASTAGVQETQYF. CDR3 bases: TGTGCCAGCACAGCGGGAGTACAAGAGACCCAGTACTTC.

The CDR3 DNA follows: TGTGCCAGCAGTTTTTCCCAGGGTTACGAGCAGTACTTC. Its translation: CASSFSQGYEQYF. The gene calls are TRBV27 and TRBJ2-7, with TRBD1 as a possible D gene (5 bases). Trimming cost V 3 bases and J 4 bases, with 10 bases left between them. The germline V gene has CDR1 MNHEY and CDR2 SMNVEV (reference sequence). The CDR3 sequence is 13 residues long.

This clone has only one observation. The chain combines TRBV18 with TRBJ1-2; 9 bases align to TRBD1. CDR1 is KGHSH and CDR2 is LQKENI in the germline V gene. After removal of 3 bases from V and 4 bases from J, the junction contained 3 bases not matched to a gene. CDR3 length: 14 amino acids. The DNA for the CDR3 is TGTGCCAGCTCACCGGGACAGGGTTCCTATGGCTACACCTTC. Amino acids: CASSPGQGSYGYTF.

The chain employs TRBV10-3 and TRBJ2-7, with 13 bases fitting TRBD2. The CDR3 is 13 amino acids. The germline CDR1 and CDR2 sequences are ENHRY and SYGVKD. J gave up 5 bases and V 11 bases, and 6 bases lay outside the gene matches. CDR3 loop: CAAQTSGRDEQYF. The CDR3 bases are TGTGCCGCACAAACTAGCGGGAGGGACGAGCAGTACTTC.

This chain joins TRBV7-9 and TRBJ2-7; TRBD2 is a possible D gene (5 bases). This CDR3 region has 14 residues. Germline CDR1 reads SEHNR; CDR2 reads FQNEAQ (reference sequence). V was clipped by 5 bases and J by 2 bases, with 13 bases between them. The chain's CDR3 is CASSGPRGTYEQYF. CDR3 sequence (DNA): TGTGCCAGCAGCGGACCCCGGGGAACCTACGAGCAGTACTTC.

This clone was counted a few times. The chain is built from TRBV7-2 and TRBJ2-7; D may be TRBD2 (5 bases). This CDR3 is built from 13 residues. In germline, CDR1 is SGHTA, CDR2 FQGNSA. Trimming shortened V by 5 bases and J by 2 bases, and 10 bases separated the two germline ends. The CDR3 here is CASSVPGTYEQYF. The DNA for the CDR3 is TGTGCCAGCAGCGTGCCCGGGACCTACGAGCAGTACTTC.

The chain recombines TRBV5-4 with TRBJ2-5, with 10 bases that match TRBD1. The CDR3 runs to 14 residues. After removal of 4 bases from V and 3 bases from J, the junction contained 3 bases not matched to a gene. Germline lookup yields CDR1 SGHNT and CDR2 YYREEE (reference sequence). For the CDR3, the DNA is TGTGCCAGCAGCAAGACAGGGGGCGAAGAGACCCAGTACTTC. Residues: CASSKTGGEETQYF.